Presented here are 15 T cell receptor beta chains from one specimen sequenced in a study of T cell changes during pregnancy in multiple sclerosis. Profiling relied on immunoSEQ multiplex PCR, and the TCRdb table lists in-frame clones only, not all of them. The sample consists of approximately 60,000 clones, 90% to 95% of them appearing once. Sample: CD8+ T cells from peripheral blood mononuclear cells, taken in the third trimester of pregnancy. The receptors shown here come from a female donor with multiple sclerosis, enrolled in a pregnancy study.

V usage is TRBV7-9 and J usage is TRBJ2-7; D is perhaps TRBD1 (6 bases). CDR3 length equals 13 residues. Germline CDR1 SEHNR, CDR2 FQNEAQ (reference sequence). V was cut by 4 bases and J by 5 bases, with 12 bases left in between. In DNA, the CDR3 is TGTGCCAGCAGCTCCGGACAGAGCAACGAGCAGTACTTC. Its translation: CASSSGQSNEQYF.

CDR3 nucleotides: TGTGCCTGGAGTGTACGATGGGCCGAGGGGGATCAGCCCCAGCATTTT. This gives the protein CAWSVRWAEGDQPQHF. The chain couples TRBV30 to TRBJ1-5, with D perhaps TRBD1 (6 bases). Germline CDR1 and CDR2: GTSNPN and SVGIG (reference sequence). CDR3 size: 16 residues. Trimming took off 0 bases at V and 5 bases at J, with 17 bases between the two ends.

The chain recombines TRBV19 with TRBJ1-5; D is perhaps TRBD1 (5 bases). The CDR3 is 15 residues long. V lost 5 bases and J 5 bases, leaving 16 bases between the germline ends. Germline CDR1 and CDR2: LNHDA and SQIVND (reference sequence). CDR3 region: CASSANRDLDQPQHF. The DNA of the CDR3 is TGTGCCAGTAGTGCCAACCGGGACTTAGATCAGCCCCAGCATTTT.

This chain uses TRBV7-9 with TRBJ2-3; 9 bases are shared with TRBD2. Losses at the gene ends were 5 bases for V and 0 bases for J; bases not matched to a gene: 6. Germline-derived CDR1 and CDR2 are SEHNR and FQNEAQ (reference sequence). CDR3 size: 16 residues. The CDR3 protein is CASSPLAGGSTDTQYF. In DNA form, the CDR3 reads TGTGCCAGCAGCCCGCTCGCGGGAGGGAGCACAGATACGCAGTATTTT.

The chain is built from TRBV6-5 and TRBJ2-3; 12 bases are a match to TRBD2. CDR1 is MNHEY, CDR2 SVGAGI, per germline. The CDR3 is 14 amino acids. The J segment lost 4 bases and the V segment lost 5 bases, leaving 1 base of the junction unmatched. The DNA for the CDR3 is TGTGCCAGCAGTCGGACTAGCGGGGCAGATACGCAGTATTTT. This translates into CASSRTSGADTQYF.

The genes are TRBV28 and TRBJ2-5; 7 nucleotides agree with TRBD2. Germline CDR1 is MDHEN and CDR2 is SYDVKM. V lost 3 bases, J lost 1 base, and 8 bases stayed unmatched. CDR3 length: 16 residues. CDR3 bases: TGTGCCAGCAGTTTTCATTTGCCTAGCGGCCAAGAGACCCAGTACTTC. Its translation: CASSFHLPSGQETQYF.

The chain combines TRBV28 with TRBJ2-2, with 12 positions matching TRBD1. The CDR3 is 15 amino acids. V lost 3 bases to trimming and J lost 9 bases; unmatched junction nucleotides: 5. Germline V gives CDR1 MDHEN, CDR2 SYDVKM. CDR3 sequence (DNA): TGTGCCAGCAGTTTTAGGGACAGGGGGCGCCGGGAGCTGTTTTTT. This gives the protein CASSFRDRGRRELFF.

The rearrangement uses TRBV7-2 and TRBJ2-7; TRBD1 matches 8 bases. This CDR3 has 16 residues. The ends lost 0 bases at V and 3 bases at J; junction bases unmatched: 7. Germline CDR1 is SGHTA and CDR2 is FQGNSA. The CDR3 DNA reads TGTGCCAGCAGCTTAGCCGGCGACAGGGGTTACTACGAGCAGTACTTC. Amino acids: CASSLAGDRGYYEQYF.

The V gene is TRBV7-9, the J gene TRBJ2-1; 9 nucleotides agree with TRBD1. After removal of 2 bases from V and 1 base from J, the junction contained 3 bases not matched to a gene. Germline V CDR1 and CDR2: SEHNR, FQNEAQ (reference sequence). The CDR3 runs 16 residues. The CDR3: CASSLPDRGSYNEQFF. The CDR3 DNA sequence: TGTGCCAGCAGCTTACCGGACAGGGGTTCCTACAATGAGCAGTTCTTC. Complete variable domain (other parts from reference TRBV7-9 and TRBJ2-1): DTGVSQNPRHKITKRGQNVTFRCDPISEHNRLYWYRQTLGQGPEFLTYFQNEAQLEKSRLLSDRFSAERPKGSFSTLEIQRTEQGDSAMYLCASSLPDRGSYNEQFFGPGTRLTVL.

The chain has TRBV29-1 and TRBJ2-5; 12 nucleotides line up with TRBD1. Looked up from germline, CDR1 is SQVTM and CDR2 is ANQGSEA. The CDR3 is made up of 15 amino acids. Unmatched junction bases numbered 8, after V lost 5 bases and J lost 4 bases. CDR3 loop: CSVYPGQGAAETQYF. The DNA for the CDR3 is TGCAGCGTTTACCCGGGACAGGGGGCTGCAGAGACCCAGTACTTC.

The chain uses TRBV5-1 and TRBJ2-7; 7 bases line up with TRBD2. The CDR3 has 14 residues. Germline V gene data show CDR1 as SGHRS and CDR2 as YFSETQ. V dropped 4 bases and J dropped 0; count of bases not matched to a gene: 4. CDR3 sequence reads: CASSGGDRSYEQYF. In DNA form, the CDR3 reads TGCGCCAGCAGCGGGGGGGACCGCTCCTACGAGCAGTACTTC.

The CDR3, as DNA: TGCGCCAGCAGCTTGGGGACAGTCAAAAACATTCAGTACTTC. Its protein product is CASSLGTVKNIQYF. The chain is built from TRBV5-1 and TRBJ2-4, with D perhaps TRBD1 (6 bases). The CDR3 has 14 residues. V was trimmed by 0 bases and J by 3 bases, leaving 7 bases between them. CDR1 and CDR2 (germline): SGHRS, YFSETQ.

The gene calls are TRBV9 and TRBJ1-2; possibly TRBD1 for D (6 bases). CDR1 is SGDLS, CDR2 YYNGEE, per germline. This CDR3 has 13 amino acids. The V end lost 0 bases, the J end lost 3 bases, and 6 bases lay between the germline ends. The CDR3 region has the DNA TGTGCCAGCAGCGTAGGGACAGACTATGGCTACACCTTC. Protein sequence: CASSVGTDYGYTF.

This chain uses TRBV7-6 with TRBJ2-7; D might be TRBD2 (6 bases). V was shortened by 5 bases and J by 5 bases, with 19 bases between the two germline ends. The CDR3 loop spans 15 amino acids. The germline gives CDR1 SGHVS, CDR2 FNYEAQ. In nucleotides, the CDR3 is TGTGCCAGCAGCCCAACTGGGAGCGGGCTTGACGAGCAGTACTTC. Translating it yields CASSPTGSGLDEQYF. Combining the CDR3 with reference TRBV7-6 and TRBJ2-7 gives the whole variable domain GAGVSQSPRYKVTKRGQDVALRCDPISGHVSLYWYRQALGQGPEFLTYFNYEAQQDKSGLPNDRFSAERPEGSISTLTIQRTEQRDSAMYRCASSPTGSGLDEQYFGPGTRLTVT.

The CDR3 here is CASSQWTGASADEQFF. The CDR3 nucleotides read TGCGCCAGCAGCCAGTGGACAGGGGCCTCAGCGGATGAGCAGTTCTTC. The gene calls are TRBV4-3 and TRBJ2-1; 9 bases fit TRBD1. J gave up 8 bases and V 3 bases, and 11 bases lay outside the gene matches. Germline loops: CDR1 LGHNA, CDR2 YSLEER. The CDR3 contains 16 residues.